This passage covers 10 T cell receptor beta chains from one sample sequenced in a study of cytomegalovirus exposure and HLA in healthy donors. The PCR was carried out with 60 Vbeta primers and 13 Jbeta primers. Sequencing was performed with immunoSEQ multiplex PCR; in TCRdb, only in-frame clones are kept and a portion is missing. The table lists under 150,000 clones, 80% of them singletons, with around 3% in the top ten. Input material: PBMCs. These receptor sequences come from a male donor in good health and CMV-seronegative.

The V call is TRBV19, the J call TRBJ2-1; D not resolved. V lost 5 bases and J lost 2, with 10 bases in between. Per the germline V gene, CDR1 is LNHDA and CDR2 is SQIVND (reference sequence). The CDR3 is 14 amino acids. CDR3 nucleotides: TGTGCCAGTAGTTCAGGTAATACCTACAATGAGCAGTTCTTC. Protein: CASSSGNTYNEQFF.

The chain uses TRBV6-5 and TRBJ1-1; TRBD1 agrees at 10 bases. Germline V gene lookup returns CDR1 MNHEY and CDR2 SVGAGI. The CDR3 runs 15 residues. Losses at the gene ends were 0 bases for V and 4 bases for J; bases not matched to a gene: 2. CDR3 bases: TGTGCCAGCAGTTACTCCGGGACAGGGGTCACTGAAGCTTTCTTT. Protein product: CASSYSGTGVTEAFF.

The chain joins TRBV6-6 to TRBJ2-6, with D possibly being TRBD2 (6 bases). The CDR3 consists of 16 residues. The V end was cut by 7 bases, the J end by 0 bases, with 13 bases between. Looked up from germline, CDR1 is MNHNY and CDR2 is SVGAGI (reference sequence). The CDR3 reads CASKAGFSSGANVLTF. The DNA of the CDR3 is TGTGCCAGCAAAGCGGGTTTCTCCTCTGGGGCCAACGTCCTGACTTTC.

Comment on this clone: The junction shows a germline mismatch at one end, possibly a read error. The chain joins TRBV5-6 to TRBJ2-1, with no clear D. The CDR3 totals 16 residues. Germline V gives CDR1 SGHDT, CDR2 YYEEEE. Here the CDR3 reads CASSPTVLSSHNEQFF. The CDR3, as DNA: TGTGCCAGCAGCCCTACAGTGCTGAGCTCCCACAATGAGCAGTTCTTC.

The gene calls are TRBV2 and TRBJ2-3, with TRBD2 identical over 9 bases. Germline trimming cut 6 bases from V and 5 bases from J; bases unmatched to any gene: 6. This CDR3 is 14 amino acids long. Germline CDR1 reads SNHLY; CDR2 reads FYNNEI. The CDR3 DNA reads TGTGCCAGCAGGCTTAGCGGGAGAGGAGATACGCAGTATTTT. This translates into CASRLSGRGDTQYF.

The genes are TRBV28 and TRBJ2-2, with no clear D. V lost 4 bases to trimming and J lost 1 base, with 7 bases between them. The germline gives CDR1 MDHEN, CDR2 SYDVKM. This CDR3 comprises 14 residues. The CDR3 is CASSSPGNTGELFF. CDR3 DNA: TGTGCCAGCAGTTCTCCAGGGAACACCGGGGAGCTGTTTTTT. The whole variable domain, remainder taken from reference TRBV28 and TRBJ2-2, is DVKVTQSSRYLVKRTGEKVFLECVQDMDHENMFWYRQDPGLGLRLIYFSYDVKMKEKGDIPEGYSVSREKKERFSLILESASTNQTSMYLCASSSPGNTGELFFGEGSRLTVL.

The V call is TRBV7-9, the J call TRBJ1-1, with D maybe TRBD1 (6 bases). Germline-derived CDR1 and CDR2 are SEHNR and FQNEAQ (reference sequence). The length of the CDR3 is 14 residues. The V end lost 5 bases, the J end lost 2 bases, and 12 bases lay between the germline ends. The CDR3 spells CASSLRGTNTEAFF. In DNA, the CDR3 is TGTGCCAGCAGCCTAAGGGGGACAAACACTGAAGCTTTCTTT. Drawing the rest from reference TRBV7-9 and TRBJ1-1, the complete variable domain is DTGVSQNPRHKITKRGQNVTFRCDPISEHNRLYWYRQTLGQGPEFLTYFQNEAQLEKSRLLSDRFSAERPKGSFSTLEIQRTEQGDSAMYLCASSLRGTNTEAFFGQGTRLTVV.

The genes are TRBV11-1 and TRBJ2-5, with D perhaps TRBD2 (6 bases). Matching the DNA end better, TRBJ2-7 makes the J call doubtful. This CDR3 region has 13 residues. Per the germline V gene, CDR1 is SGHAT and CDR2 is FQDESV (reference sequence). The CDR3 protein is CASSAQDSGEQYF. The CDR3 nucleotides read TGTGCCAGCAGCGCGCAGGATAGCGGCGAGCAGTACTTC.

The chain carries TRBV15 and TRBJ1-5; 7 bases are a match to TRBD1. In germline, CDR1 is LNHNV, CDR2 YYDKDF (reference sequence). V was pared by 2 bases and J by 2 bases, with 3 bases of the junction left unmatched. The CDR3 spans 15 residues. In DNA form, the CDR3 reads TGTGCCACCAGCAGACAGGGGGGTGGCAATCAGCCCCAGCATTTT. It encodes CATSRQGGGNQPQHF.

A word on this clone: At one boundary the junction diverges from the germline segment, which might be a read error. The chain joins TRBV7-9 to TRBJ2-1; 7 bases fit TRBD1. Per the germline V gene, CDR1 is SEHNR and CDR2 is FQNEAQ (reference sequence). This CDR3 has 17 amino acids. In DNA, the CDR3 is TGTTCCAGCAGCCCCCCCCGTCGGACAGGCGAGTTTCGAGAGCAGTTCTTC. This encodes CSSSPPRRTGEFREQFF.